This T cell receptor beta chain was recorded in a study of cytomegalovirus exposure and HLA in healthy donors. Study summary: Counted in an early data release were some 81 million unique TCRs from HLA-typed donors.

Regarding donors, all were healthy bone marrow donors. The PCR contained 60 Vbeta and 13 Jbeta primers. The repertoire was sequenced with immunoSEQ multiplex PCR; TCRdb's copy has only in-frame clones and lacks some. The sample includes 150,000 or so clones, 60% to 85% of them seen just once. Deletions cut 4 bases from V and 1 base from J, with 11 bases between. From germline, CDR1 is SGHNT and CDR2 YYREEE (reference sequence). The CDR3 covers 14 residues. Overall study findings and caveats: Later analysis demonstrated an association between a missense DCLRE1C variant and TCR beta V- and J-gene trimming. Later analysis reportedly placed an Asian-associated ancestry cluster below the roughly 700-donor mean in N-insertions.

With respect to this clone: The antigen remains unidentified.

The chain carries TRBV5-4 and TRBJ1-1; no definite D call. This receptor was identified in a man aged 35-49 years in good health and CMV-seropositive. Sequenced sample: PBMCs. CDR3 in amino acids: CASSIELTNTEAFF. CDR3 coding DNA: TGTGCCAGCAGCATAGAGCTTACGAACACTGAAGCTTTCTTT.